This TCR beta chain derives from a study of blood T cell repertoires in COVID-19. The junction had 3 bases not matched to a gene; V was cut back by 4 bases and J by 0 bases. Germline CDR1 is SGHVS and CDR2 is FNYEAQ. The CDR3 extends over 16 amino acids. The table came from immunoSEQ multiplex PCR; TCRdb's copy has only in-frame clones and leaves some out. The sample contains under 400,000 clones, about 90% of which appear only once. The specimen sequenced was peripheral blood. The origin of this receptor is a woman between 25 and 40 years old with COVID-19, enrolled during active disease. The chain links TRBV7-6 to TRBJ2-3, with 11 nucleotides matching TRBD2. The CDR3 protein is CASSSTSGTSTDTQYF. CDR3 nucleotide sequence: TGTGCCAGCAGCTCGACTAGCGGGACTAGCACAGATACGCAGTATTTT.